One sample yielded the 8 T cell receptor beta chains listed below, sequenced in a study of OX40 agonist ivuxolimab in advanced cancers. Sequencing was performed with immunoSEQ multiplex PCR; in TCRdb, only in-frame clones are kept and a portion is missing. The sample carries 80,000 to 100,000 clones, about 87% recorded once. Sequenced here: CD4+ or CD8+ T cells sorted from blood, sampled in a trial of the OX40 agonist ivuxolimab. The receptors were gathered from an adult with an advanced solid tumor such as melanoma, head and neck, liver or kidney cancer.

J is TRBJ2-5 and V is TRBV5-1; the D gene is possibly TRBD2 (6 bases). Germline loops: CDR1 SGHRS, CDR2 YFSETQ. The CDR3 length is 14 residues. V was shortened by 0 bases and J by 5 bases, with 11 bases between the two germline ends. The CDR3 loop is CASSLAGGVETQYF. CDR3 DNA sequence: TGCGCCAGCAGCTTGGCCGGCGGGGTGGAGACCCAGTACTTC.

The chain employs TRBV7-2 and TRBJ2-7; D is possibly TRBD2 (6 bases). Trimming shortened V by 0 bases and J by 5 bases, and 17 bases separated the two germline ends. This CDR3 has 16 amino acids. The germline gives CDR1 SGHTA, CDR2 FQGNSA. The DNA for the CDR3 is TGTGCCAGCAGCTTAGCGCGTCGGCGGGGACCTGACGAGCAGTACTTC. Encoded protein: CASSLARRRGPDEQYF.

The rearrangement uses TRBV30 and TRBJ2-3, with 8 nucleotides matching TRBD1. The CDR3 has 13 residues. CDR1 is GTSNPN and CDR2 is SVGIG in the germline V gene (reference sequence). V was clipped by 3 bases and J by 2 bases; unmatched bases: 1. Here the CDR3 DNA reads TGTGCCTGGAGGGGACAGGCCACAGATACGCAGTATTTT. As protein: CAWRGQATDTQYF.

This clone has a single count. The CDR3 sequence is CASITGGGNSYEQYF. The DNA for the CDR3 is TGTGCCAGCATCACAGGCGGGGGCAACTCCTACGAGCAGTACTTC. The J gene is TRBJ2-7, the V gene TRBV28; a weak D match, TRBD2 (7 bases). V was trimmed by 7 bases and J by 0 bases, leaving 16 bases between them. The germline gives CDR1 MDHEN, CDR2 SYDVKM. The CDR3 runs 15 residues.

V usage is TRBV27 and J usage is TRBJ1-6; D is possibly TRBD1 (5 bases). Trimming took off 3 bases at V and 6 bases at J, with 12 bases between the two ends. The CDR3 runs 15 residues. CDR1 and CDR2 (germline): MNHEY, SMNVEV (reference sequence). The CDR3 loop reads CASSFGGTSNSPLHF. In DNA, the CDR3 is TGTGCCAGCAGTTTCGGGGGGACTTCTAATTCACCCCTCCACTTT.

The J gene is TRBJ1-1, the V gene TRBV27; D may be TRBD1 (6 bases). Looked up from germline, CDR1 is MNHEY and CDR2 is SMNVEV (reference sequence). Trimming took off 0 bases at V and 6 bases at J, with 17 bases between the two ends. The CDR3 runs to 16 residues. For the CDR3, the DNA is TGTGCCAGCAGTTTATCGATGGGGGGCCGAGGGGCTGAAGCTTTCTTT. Encoded protein: CASSLSMGGRGAEAFF.

V gene TRBV6-5 combines with J gene TRBJ2-5, with unresolved D. This CDR3 has 14 amino acids. Trimming stripped 0 bases from V and 4 bases from J, with 9 bases between. Germline V gene sequence: CDR1 MNHEY, CDR2 SVGAGI. CDR3 DNA sequence: TGTGCCAGCAGTTACTCTGGTCTCGGAGAGACCCAGTACTTC. It translates to CASSYSGLGETQYF.

The rearrangement uses TRBV5-1 and TRBJ2-2; 10 positions agree with TRBD1. CDR3 length: 15 residues. V was pared by 5 bases and J by 6 bases, with 7 bases of the junction left unmatched. Per the germline V gene, CDR1 is SGHRS and CDR2 is YFSETQ. The CDR3 coding sequence is TGCGCCAGCAGGGGGACAGGGGCCTACCCCGGGGAGCTGTTTTTT. As protein: CASRGTGAYPGELFF. Variable domain in full (rest from reference TRBV5-1 and TRBJ2-2): KAGVTQTPRYLIKTRGQQVTLSCSPISGHRSVSWYQQTPGQGLQFLFEYFSETQRNKGNFPGRFSGRQFSNSRSEMNVSTLELGDSALYLCASRGTGAYPGELFFGEGSRLTVL.